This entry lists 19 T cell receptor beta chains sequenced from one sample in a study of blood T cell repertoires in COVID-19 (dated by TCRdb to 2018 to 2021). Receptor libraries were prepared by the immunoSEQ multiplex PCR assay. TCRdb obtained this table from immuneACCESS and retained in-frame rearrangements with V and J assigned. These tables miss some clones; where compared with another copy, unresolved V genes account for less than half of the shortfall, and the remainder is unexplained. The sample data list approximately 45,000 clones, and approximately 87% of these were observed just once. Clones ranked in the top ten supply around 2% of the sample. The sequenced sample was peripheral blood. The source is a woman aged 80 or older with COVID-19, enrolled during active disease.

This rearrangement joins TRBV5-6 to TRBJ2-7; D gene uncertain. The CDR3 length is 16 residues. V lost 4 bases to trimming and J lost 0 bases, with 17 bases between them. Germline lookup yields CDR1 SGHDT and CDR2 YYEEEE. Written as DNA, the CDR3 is TGTGCCAGCAGCCTCGCAAAGCGACCTGGCTCCTACGAGCAGTACTTC. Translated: CASSLAKRPGSYEQYF.

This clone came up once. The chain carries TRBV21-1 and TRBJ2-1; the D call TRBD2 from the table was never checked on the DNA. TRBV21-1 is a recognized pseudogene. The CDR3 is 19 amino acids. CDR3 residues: CASRKNWTSGRVPYNEQFF. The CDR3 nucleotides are TGTGCCAGCAGAAAAAACTGGACTAGCGGGAGGGTGCCCTACAATGAGCAGTTCTTC.

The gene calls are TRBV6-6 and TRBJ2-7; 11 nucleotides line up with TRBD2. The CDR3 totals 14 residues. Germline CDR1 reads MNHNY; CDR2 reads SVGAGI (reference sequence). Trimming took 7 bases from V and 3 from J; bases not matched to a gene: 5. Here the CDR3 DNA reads TGTGCCAGCACCCTGACTAGCGGGGACTACGAGCAGTACTTC. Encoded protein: CASTLTSGDYEQYF.

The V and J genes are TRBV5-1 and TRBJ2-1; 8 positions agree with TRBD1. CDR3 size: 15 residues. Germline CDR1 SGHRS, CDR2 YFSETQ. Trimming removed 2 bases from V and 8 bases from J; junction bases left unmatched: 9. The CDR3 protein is CASSFGVRGPDEQFF. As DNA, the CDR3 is TGCGCCAGCAGCTTTGGGGTCAGGGGGCCAGATGAGCAGTTCTTC.

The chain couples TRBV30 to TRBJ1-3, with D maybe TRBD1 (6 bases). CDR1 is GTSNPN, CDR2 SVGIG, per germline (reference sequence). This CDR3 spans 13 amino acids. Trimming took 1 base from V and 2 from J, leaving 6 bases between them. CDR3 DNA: TGTGCCTGGAGTGACAGGGCTGGAAACACCATATATTTT. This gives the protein CAWSDRAGNTIYF.

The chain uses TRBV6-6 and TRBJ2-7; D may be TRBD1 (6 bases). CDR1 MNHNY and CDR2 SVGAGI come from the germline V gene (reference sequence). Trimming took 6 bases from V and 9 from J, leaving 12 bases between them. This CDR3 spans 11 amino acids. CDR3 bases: TGTGCCAGCAGCACACAGGGCGGGCAGTACTTC. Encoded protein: CASSTQGGQYF.

CDR3 in amino acids: CASRGAGTVNEKLFF. DNA for the CDR3: TGTGCCAGCAGGGGGGCGGGGACAGTCAATGAAAAACTGTTTTTT. The chain employs TRBV7-2 and TRBJ1-4, with 7 bases fitting TRBD1. The V gene's germline CDR1 is SGHTA and CDR2 FQGNSA. V lost 6 bases and J lost 5; bases outside the gene matches: 9. The CDR3 has 15 residues.

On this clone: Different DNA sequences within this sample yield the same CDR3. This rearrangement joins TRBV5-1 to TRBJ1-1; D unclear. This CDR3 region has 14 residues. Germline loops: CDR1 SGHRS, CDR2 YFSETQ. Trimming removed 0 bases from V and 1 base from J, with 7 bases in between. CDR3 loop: CASSLGGGNTEAFF. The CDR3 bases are TGCGCCAGCAGCTTGGGGGGAGGGAACACTGAAGCTTTCTTT.

The CDR3 coding sequence is TGCGCCAGCAGCTTGGGACAGGGCAGGACCTACGAGCAGTACTTC. Amino acid sequence: CASSLGQGRTYEQYF. The J gene is TRBJ2-7, the V gene TRBV5-1; 7 bases agree with TRBD1. CDR3 length: 15 amino acids. The germline V gene encodes CDR1 SGHRS and CDR2 YFSETQ. V shed 0 bases, J shed 2 bases, and the junction held 5 bases outside the gene matches.

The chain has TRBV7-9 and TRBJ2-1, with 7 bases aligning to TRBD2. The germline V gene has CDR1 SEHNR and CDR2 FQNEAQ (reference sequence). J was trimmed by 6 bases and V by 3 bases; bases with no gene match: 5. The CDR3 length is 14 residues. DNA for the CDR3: TGTGCCAGCAGCTTCGGACTAGAAGCCAATGAGCAGTTCTTC. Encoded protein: CASSFGLEANEQFF.

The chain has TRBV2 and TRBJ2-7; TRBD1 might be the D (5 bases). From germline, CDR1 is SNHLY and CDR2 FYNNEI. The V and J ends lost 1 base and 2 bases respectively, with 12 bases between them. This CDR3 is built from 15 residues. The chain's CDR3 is CASSEGTSSAYEQYF. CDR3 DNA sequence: TGTGCCAGCAGTGAAGGGACATCTTCGGCCTACGAGCAGTACTTC.

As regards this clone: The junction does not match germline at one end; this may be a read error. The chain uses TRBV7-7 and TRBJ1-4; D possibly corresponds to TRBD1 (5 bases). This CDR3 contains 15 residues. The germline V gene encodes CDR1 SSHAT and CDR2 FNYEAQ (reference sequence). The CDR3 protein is CASSPGTATNEKLFF. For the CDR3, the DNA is TGTGCTAGCAGCCCTGGGACTGCAACTAATGAAAAACTGTTTTTT.

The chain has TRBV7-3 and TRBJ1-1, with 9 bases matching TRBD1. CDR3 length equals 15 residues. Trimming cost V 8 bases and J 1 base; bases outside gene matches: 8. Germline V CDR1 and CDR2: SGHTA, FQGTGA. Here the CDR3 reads CASGTGIWTNTEAFF. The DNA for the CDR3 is TGTGCCAGCGGGACAGGGATCTGGACGAACACTGAAGCTTTCTTT.

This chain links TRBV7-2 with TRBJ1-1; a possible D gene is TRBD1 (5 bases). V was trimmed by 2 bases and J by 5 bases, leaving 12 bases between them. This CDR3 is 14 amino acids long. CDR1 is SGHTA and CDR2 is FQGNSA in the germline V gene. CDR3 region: CASSLRGIKTEAFF. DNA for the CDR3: TGTGCCAGCAGCTTAAGGGGCATTAAGACTGAAGCTTTCTTT.

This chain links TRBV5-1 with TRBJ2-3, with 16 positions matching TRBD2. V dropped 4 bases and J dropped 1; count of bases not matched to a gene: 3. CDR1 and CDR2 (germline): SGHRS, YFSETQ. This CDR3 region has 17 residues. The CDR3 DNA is TGCGCCAGCAGCCGAGGGACTAGCGGGGGGGGCACAGATACGCAGTATTTT. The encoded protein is CASSRGTSGGGTDTQYF.

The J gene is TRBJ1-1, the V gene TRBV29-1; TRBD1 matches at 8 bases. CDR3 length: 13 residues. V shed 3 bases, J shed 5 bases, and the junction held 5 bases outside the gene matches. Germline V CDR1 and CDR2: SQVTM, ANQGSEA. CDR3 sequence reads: CSVEGRGRTEAFF. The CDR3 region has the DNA TGCAGCGTTGAGGGCAGGGGGCGAACTGAAGCTTTCTTT.

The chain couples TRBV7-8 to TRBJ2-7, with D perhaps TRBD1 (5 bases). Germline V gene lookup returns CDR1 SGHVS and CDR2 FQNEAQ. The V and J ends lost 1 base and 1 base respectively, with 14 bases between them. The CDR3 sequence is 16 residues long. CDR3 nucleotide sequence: TGTGCCAGCAGCTTAGTCCCCGCAGGGCGGTCCTACGAGCAGTACTTC. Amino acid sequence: CASSLVPAGRSYEQYF.

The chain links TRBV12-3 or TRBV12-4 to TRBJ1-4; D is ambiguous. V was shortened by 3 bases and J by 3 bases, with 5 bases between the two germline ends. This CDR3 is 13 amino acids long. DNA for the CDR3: TGTGCCAGCAGTTTCGTAGCTAATGAAAAACTGTTTTTT. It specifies CASSFVANEKLFF.

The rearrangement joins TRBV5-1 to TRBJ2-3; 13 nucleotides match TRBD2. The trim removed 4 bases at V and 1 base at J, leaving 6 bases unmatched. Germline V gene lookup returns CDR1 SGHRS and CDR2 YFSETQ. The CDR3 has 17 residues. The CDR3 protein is CASSKRLAGGRTDTQYF. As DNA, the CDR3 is TGCGCCAGCAGCAAAAGACTAGCGGGGGGCCGCACAGATACGCAGTATTTT.